The sequence of this T cell receptor (beta chain) was determined in a study of T-cell reconstitution after alpha-beta-depleted transplantation in children. General study results and limits: Surviving thymic progenitors and recipient T cells were the source of high TCRbeta diversity at day 60 in some patients. In patients about two months after transplant, alpha-beta T cells reportedly arose from several hundred expanded graft clones.

CDR1 WSHSY and CDR2 SAAADI come from the germline V gene. Trimming removed 6 bases at V and 5 bases at J, with 13 bases between. This CDR3 is 14 amino acids long. Unique molecular identifiers were used to barcode this TCRbeta library. TCRdb reprocessed the PCR reads with MiXCR, giving one entry per CDR3 protein. This table holds about 980,000 distinct CDR3 sequences, roughly 29% found once. As for this clonotype: Its specificity is not known.

This TCR was recovered from a boy under two years old who had a stem cell transplant for SCID, so the T cells may come from the graft donor. The specimen comprised PBMCs, mostly from graft donor cells, sampled 360 days after TCRalphabeta/CD19-depleted stem cell transplant. The chain couples TRBV10-2 to TRBJ1-4; no definite D call. The CDR3 DNA is TGCGCCAGCAGGGGTCAGCCGAGAAATGAAAAACTGTTTTTT. It codes for CASRGQPRNEKLFF.